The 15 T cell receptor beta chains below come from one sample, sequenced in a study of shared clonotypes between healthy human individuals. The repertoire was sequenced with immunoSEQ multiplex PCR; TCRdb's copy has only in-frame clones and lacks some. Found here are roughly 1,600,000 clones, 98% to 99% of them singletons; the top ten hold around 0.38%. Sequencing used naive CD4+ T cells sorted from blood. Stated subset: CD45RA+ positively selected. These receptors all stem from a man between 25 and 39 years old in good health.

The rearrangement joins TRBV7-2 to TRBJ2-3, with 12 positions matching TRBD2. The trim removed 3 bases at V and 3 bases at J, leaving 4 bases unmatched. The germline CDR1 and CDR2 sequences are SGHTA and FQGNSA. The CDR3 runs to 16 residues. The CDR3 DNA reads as TGTGCCAGCAGCTTTACTAGCGGGAGGCCGACAGATACGCAGTATTTT. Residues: CASSFTSGRPTDTQYF.

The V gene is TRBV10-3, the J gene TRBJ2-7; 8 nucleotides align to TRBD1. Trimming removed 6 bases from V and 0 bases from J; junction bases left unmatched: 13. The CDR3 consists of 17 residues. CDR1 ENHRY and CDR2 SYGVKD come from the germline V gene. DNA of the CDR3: TGTGCCATCAGGAGTCTTTCAGGGGGCAGGAGCTCCTACGAGCAGTACTTC. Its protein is CAIRSLSGGRSSYEQYF.

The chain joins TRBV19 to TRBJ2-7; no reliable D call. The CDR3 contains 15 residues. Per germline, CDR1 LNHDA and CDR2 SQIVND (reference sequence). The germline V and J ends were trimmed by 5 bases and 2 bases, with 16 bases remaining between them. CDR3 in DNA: TGTGCCAGTAGTCCCCGGGCTACCTATCCCTACGAGCAGTACTTC. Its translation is CASSPRATYPYEQYF.

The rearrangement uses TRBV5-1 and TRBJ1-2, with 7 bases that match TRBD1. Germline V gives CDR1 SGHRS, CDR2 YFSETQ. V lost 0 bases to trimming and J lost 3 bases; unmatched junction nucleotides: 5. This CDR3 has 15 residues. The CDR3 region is CASSLGPGQDYGYTF. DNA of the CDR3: TGCGCCAGCAGCTTGGGCCCCGGACAGGACTATGGCTACACCTTC.

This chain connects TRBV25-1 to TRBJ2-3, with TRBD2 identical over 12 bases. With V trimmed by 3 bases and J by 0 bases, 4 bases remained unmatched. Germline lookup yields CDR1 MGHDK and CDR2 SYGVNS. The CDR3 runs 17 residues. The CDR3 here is CASSDRTSGMSTDTQYF. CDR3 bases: TGTGCCAGCAGTGATCGGACTAGCGGGATGAGCACAGATACGCAGTATTTT.

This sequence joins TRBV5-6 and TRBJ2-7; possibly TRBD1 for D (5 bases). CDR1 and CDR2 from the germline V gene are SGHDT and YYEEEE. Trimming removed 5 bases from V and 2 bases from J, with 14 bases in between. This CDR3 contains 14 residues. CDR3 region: CASRAQGKPYEQYF. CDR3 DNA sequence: TGTGCCAGCAGAGCGCAGGGTAAGCCCTACGAGCAGTACTTC.

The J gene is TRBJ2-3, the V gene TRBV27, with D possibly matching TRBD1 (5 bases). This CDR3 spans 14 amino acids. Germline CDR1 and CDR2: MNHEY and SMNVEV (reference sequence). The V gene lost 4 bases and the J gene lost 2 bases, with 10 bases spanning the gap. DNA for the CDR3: TGTGCCAGCAGTTCAGGGCTCAACACAGATACGCAGTATTTT. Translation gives CASSSGLNTDTQYF.

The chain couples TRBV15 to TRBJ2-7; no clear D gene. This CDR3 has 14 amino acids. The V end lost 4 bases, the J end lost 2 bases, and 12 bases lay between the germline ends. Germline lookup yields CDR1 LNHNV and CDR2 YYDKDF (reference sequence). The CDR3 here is CATSNGEKPYEQYF. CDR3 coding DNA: TGTGCCACCAGCAACGGCGAGAAGCCCTACGAGCAGTACTTC.

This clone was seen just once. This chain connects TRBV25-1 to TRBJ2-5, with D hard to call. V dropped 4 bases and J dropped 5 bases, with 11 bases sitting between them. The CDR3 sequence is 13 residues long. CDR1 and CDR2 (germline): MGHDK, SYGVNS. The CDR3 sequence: CASSGMIGETQYF. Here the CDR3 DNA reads TGTGCCAGCAGTGGGATGATAGGGGAGACCCAGTACTTC.

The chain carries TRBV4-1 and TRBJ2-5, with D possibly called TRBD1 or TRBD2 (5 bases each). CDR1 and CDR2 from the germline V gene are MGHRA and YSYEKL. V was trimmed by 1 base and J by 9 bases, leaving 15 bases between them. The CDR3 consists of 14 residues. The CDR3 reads CASSQVGTHPSQYF. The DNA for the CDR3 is TGCGCCAGCAGCCAAGTTGGGACGCACCCGTCCCAGTACTTC.

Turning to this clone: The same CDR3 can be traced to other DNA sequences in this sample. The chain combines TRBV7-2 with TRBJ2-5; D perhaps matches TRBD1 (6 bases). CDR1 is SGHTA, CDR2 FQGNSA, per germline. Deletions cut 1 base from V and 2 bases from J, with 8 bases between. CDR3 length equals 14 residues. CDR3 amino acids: CASSLGTAQETQYF. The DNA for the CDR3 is TGTGCCAGCAGCTTAGGGACAGCTCAAGAGACCCAGTACTTC.

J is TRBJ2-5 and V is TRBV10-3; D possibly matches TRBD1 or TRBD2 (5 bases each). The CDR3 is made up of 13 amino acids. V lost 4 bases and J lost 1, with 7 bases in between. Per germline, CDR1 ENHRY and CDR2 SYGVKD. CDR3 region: CAISAGTQETQYF. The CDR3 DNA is TGTGCCATCAGTGCCGGGACCCAAGAGACCCAGTACTTC.

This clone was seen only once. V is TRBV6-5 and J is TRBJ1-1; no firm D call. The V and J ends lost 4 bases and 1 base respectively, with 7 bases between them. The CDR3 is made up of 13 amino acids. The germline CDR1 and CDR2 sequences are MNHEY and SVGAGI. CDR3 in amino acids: CASSSGRNTEAFF. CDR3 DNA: TGTGCCAGCAGTTCCGGCCGGAACACTGAAGCTTTCTTT.

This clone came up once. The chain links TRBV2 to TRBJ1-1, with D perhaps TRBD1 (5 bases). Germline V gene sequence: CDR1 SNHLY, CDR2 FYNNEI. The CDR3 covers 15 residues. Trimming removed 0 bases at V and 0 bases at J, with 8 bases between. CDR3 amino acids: CASSEARGMNTEAFF. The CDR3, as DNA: TGTGCCAGCAGTGAAGCTCGGGGGATGAACACTGAAGCTTTCTTT.

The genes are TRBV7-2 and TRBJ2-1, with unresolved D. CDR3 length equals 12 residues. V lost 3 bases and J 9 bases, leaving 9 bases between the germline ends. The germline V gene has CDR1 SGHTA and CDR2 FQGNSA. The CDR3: CASSLSLTEQFF. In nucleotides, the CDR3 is TGTGCCAGCAGCTTGTCGCTGACTGAGCAGTTCTTC.